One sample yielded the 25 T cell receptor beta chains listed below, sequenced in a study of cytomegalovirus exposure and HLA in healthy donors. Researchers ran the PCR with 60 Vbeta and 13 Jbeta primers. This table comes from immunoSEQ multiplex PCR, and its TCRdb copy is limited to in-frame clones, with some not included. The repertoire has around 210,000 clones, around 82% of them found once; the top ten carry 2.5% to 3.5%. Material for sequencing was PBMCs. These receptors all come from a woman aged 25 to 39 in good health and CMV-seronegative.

CDR3 coding DNA: TGTGCCAGCAGCCGACAGGGCGGTATTGAAGCTTTCTTT. This gives the protein CASSRQGGIEAFF. The chain joins TRBV5-6 to TRBJ1-1; 7 nucleotides align to TRBD1. With V trimmed by 4 bases and J by 7 bases, 7 bases remained unmatched. Germline V gene lookup returns CDR1 SGHDT and CDR2 YYEEEE. CDR3 size: 13 residues.

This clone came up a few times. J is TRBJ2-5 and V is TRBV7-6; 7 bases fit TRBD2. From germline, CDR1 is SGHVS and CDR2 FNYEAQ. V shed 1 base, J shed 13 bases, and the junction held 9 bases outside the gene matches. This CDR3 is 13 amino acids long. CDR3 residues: CASSLGDGLVGYF. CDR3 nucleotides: TGTGCCAGCAGCTTAGGGGATGGACTAGTAGGGTACTTC.

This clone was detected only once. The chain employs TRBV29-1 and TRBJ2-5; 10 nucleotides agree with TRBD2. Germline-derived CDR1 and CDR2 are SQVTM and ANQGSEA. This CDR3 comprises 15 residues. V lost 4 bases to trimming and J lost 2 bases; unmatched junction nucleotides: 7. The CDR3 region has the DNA TGCAGCGTTGGCTTACTAGCGGGGCGACAAGAGACCCAGTACTTC. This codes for CSVGLLAGRQETQYF.

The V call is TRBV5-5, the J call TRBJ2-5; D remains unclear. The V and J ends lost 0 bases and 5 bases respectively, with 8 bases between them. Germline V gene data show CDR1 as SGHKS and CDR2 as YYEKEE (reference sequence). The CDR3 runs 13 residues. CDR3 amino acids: CASSLVVGETQYF. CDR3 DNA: TGTGCCAGCAGCTTGGTAGTGGGCGAGACCCAGTACTTC.

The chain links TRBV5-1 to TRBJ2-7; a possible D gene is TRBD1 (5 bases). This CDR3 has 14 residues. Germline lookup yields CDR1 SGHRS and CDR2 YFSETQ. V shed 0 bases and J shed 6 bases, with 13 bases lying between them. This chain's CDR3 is CASSLENPGIEQYF. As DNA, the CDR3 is TGCGCCAGCAGCTTGGAAAACCCAGGGATCGAGCAGTACTTC.

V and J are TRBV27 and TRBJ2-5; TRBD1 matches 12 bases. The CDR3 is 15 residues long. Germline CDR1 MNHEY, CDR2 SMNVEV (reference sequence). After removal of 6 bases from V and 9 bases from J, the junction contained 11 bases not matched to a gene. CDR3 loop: CASRPGTGGYKAQYF. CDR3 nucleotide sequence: TGTGCCAGCAGACCCGGGACAGGGGGCTATAAGGCCCAGTACTTC.

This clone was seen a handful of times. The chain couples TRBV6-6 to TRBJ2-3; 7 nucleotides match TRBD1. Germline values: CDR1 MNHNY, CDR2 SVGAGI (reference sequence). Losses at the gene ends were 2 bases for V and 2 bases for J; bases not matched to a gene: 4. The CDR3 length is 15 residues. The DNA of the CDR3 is TGTGCCAGCAGTTACACGGACAGGCACACAGATACGCAGTATTTT. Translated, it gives CASSYTDRHTDTQYF.

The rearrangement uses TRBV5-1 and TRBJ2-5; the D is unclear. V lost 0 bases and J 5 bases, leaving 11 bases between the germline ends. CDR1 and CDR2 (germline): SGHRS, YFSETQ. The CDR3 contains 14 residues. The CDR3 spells CASSLGIFGETQYF. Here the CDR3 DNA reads TGCGCCAGCAGCTTGGGGATATTCGGGGAGACCCAGTACTTC.

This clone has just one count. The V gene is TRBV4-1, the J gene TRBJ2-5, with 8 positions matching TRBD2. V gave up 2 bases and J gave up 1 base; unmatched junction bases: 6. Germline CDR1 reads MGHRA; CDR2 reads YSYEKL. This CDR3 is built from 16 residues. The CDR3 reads CASSQFVAGGQETQYF. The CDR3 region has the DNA TGCGCCAGCAGCCAATTTGTGGCGGGGGGCCAAGAGACCCAGTACTTC.

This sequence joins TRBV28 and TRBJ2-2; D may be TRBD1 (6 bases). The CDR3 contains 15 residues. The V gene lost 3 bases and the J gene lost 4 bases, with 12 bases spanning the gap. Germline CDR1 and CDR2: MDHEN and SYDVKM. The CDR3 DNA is TGTGCCAGCAGTTTTTACAGGGAGTTCACCGGGGAGCTGTTTTTT. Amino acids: CASSFYREFTGELFF.

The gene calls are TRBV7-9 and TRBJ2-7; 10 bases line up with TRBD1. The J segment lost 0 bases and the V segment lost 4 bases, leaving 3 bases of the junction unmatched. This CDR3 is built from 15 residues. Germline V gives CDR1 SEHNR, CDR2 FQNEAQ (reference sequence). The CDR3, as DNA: TGTGCCAGCAGCTCTTGGACAGGGGGCTCCTACGAGCAGTACTTC. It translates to CASSSWTGGSYEQYF.

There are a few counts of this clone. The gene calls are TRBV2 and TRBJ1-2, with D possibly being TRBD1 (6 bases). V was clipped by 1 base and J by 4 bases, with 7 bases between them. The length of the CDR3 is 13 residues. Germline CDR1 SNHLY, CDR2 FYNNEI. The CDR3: CASSEDRVYGYTF. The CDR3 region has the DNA TGTGCCAGCAGTGAAGACAGGGTCTATGGCTACACCTTC. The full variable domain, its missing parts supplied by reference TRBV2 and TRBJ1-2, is EPEVTQTPSHQVTQMGQEVILRCVPISNHLYFYWYRQILGQKVEFLVSFYNNEISEKSEIFDDQFSVERPDGSNFTLKIRSTKLEDSAMYFCASSEDRVYGYTFGSGTRLTVV.

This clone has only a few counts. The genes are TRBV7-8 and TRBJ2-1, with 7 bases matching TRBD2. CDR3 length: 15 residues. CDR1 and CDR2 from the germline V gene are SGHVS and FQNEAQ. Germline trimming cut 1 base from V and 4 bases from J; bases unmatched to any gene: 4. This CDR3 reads CASSLGGGGYNEQFF. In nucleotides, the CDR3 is TGTGCCAGCAGCTTAGGGGGCGGGGGATACAATGAGCAGTTCTTC.

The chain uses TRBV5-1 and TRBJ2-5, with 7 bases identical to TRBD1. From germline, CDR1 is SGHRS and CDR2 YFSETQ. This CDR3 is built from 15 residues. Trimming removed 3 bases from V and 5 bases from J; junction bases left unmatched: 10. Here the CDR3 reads CASSWSGQIGETQYF. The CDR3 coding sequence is TGCGCCAGCAGCTGGTCGGGACAGATCGGGGAGACCCAGTACTTC. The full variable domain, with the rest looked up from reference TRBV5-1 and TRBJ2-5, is KAGVTQTPRYLIKTRGQQVTLSCSPISGHRSVSWYQQTPGQGLQFLFEYFSETQRNKGNFPGRFSGRQFSNSRSEMNVSTLELGDSALYLCASSWSGQIGETQYFGPGTRLLVL.

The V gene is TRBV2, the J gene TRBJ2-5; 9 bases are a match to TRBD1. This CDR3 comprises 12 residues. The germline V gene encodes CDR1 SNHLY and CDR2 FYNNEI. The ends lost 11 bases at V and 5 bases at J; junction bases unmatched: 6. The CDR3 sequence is CADSDRGETQYF. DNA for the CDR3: TGTGCCGACTCGGACAGGGGCGAGACCCAGTACTTC. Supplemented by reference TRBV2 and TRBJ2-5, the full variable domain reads EPEVTQTPSHQVTQMGQEVILRCVPISNHLYFYWYRQILGQKVEFLVSFYNNEISEKSEIFDDQFSVERPDGSNFTLKIRSTKLEDSAMYFCADSDRGETQYFGPGTRLLVL.

The CDR3 sequence is CAQGRWNTEAFF. The DNA of the CDR3 is TGTGCCCAAGGGAGGTGGAACACTGAAGCTTTCTTT. The rearrangement links TRBV2 to TRBJ1-1; unclear D gene. The CDR3 sequence is 12 residues long. Germline V CDR1 and CDR2: SNHLY, FYNNEI. V lost 11 bases and J lost 1, with 11 bases in between.

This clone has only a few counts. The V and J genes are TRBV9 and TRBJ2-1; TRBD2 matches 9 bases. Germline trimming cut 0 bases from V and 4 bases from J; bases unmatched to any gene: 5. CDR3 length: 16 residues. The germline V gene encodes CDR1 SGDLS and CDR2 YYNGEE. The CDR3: CASSVGPGLAYNEQFF. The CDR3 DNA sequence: TGTGCCAGCAGCGTAGGGCCGGGACTAGCTTACAATGAGCAGTTCTTC.

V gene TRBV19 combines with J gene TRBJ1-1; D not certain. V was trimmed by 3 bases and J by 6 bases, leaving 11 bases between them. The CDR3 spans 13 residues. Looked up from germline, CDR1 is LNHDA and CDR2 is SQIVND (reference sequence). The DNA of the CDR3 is TGTGCCAGTAGTATCGGGGATTTTGCTGAAGCTTTCTTT. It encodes CASSIGDFAEAFF.

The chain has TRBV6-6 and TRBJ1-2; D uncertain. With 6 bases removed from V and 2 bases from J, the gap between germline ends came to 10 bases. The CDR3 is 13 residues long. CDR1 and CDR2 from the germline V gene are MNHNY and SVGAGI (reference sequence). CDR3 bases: TGTGCCAGCAGCACCGGTTCGAACTATGGCTACACCTTC. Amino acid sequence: CASSTGSNYGYTF.

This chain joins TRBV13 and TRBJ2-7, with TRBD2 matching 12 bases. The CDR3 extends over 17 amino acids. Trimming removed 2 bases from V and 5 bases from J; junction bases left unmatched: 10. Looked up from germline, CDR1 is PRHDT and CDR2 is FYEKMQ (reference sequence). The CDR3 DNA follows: TGTGCCAGCAGCTTAAGACTAGCGGGAGCCCTGTTGGACGAGCAGTACTTC. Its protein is CASSLRLAGALLDEQYF.

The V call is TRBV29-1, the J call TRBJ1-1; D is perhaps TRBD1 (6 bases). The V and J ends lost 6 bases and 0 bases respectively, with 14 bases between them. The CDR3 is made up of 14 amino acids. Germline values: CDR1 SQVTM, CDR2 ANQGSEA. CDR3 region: CSVQGRMMNTEAFF. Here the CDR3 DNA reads TGCAGCGTACAGGGTCGGATGATGAACACTGAAGCTTTCTTT. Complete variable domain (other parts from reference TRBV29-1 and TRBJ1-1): SAVISQKPSRDICQRGTSLTIQCQVDSQVTMMFWYRQQPGQSLTLIATANQGSEATYESGFVIDKFPISRPNLTFSTLTVSNMSPEDSSIYLCSVQGRMMNTEAFFGQGTRLTVV.

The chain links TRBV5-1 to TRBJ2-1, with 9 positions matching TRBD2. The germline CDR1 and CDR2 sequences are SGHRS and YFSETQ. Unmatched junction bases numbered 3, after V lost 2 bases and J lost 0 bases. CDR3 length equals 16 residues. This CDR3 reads CASSFRGGASYNEQFF. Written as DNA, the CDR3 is TGCGCCAGCAGCTTTCGCGGGGGGGCCTCCTACAATGAGCAGTTCTTC. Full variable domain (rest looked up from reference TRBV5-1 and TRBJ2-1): KAGVTQTPRYLIKTRGQQVTLSCSPISGHRSVSWYQQTPGQGLQFLFEYFSETQRNKGNFPGRFSGRQFSNSRSEMNVSTLELGDSALYLCASSFRGGASYNEQFFGPGTRLTVL.

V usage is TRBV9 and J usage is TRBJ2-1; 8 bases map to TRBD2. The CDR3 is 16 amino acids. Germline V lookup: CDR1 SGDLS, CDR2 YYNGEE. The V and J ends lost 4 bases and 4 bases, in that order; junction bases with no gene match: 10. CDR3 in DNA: TGTGCCAGCAGCCCCGCCGGGGTAGCGGGGTACAATGAGCAGTTCTTC. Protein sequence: CASSPAGVAGYNEQFF.

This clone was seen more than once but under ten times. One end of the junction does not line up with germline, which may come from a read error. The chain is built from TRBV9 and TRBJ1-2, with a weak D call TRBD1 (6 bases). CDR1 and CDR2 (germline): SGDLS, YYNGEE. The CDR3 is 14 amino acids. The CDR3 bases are TGTGCCAGCAGCGTCACAGGGAATTCTTGGGGCTACCCCTTC. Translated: CASSVTGNSWGYPF. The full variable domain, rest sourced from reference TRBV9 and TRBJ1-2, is DSGVTQTPKHLITATGQRVTLRCSPRSGDLSVYWYQQSLDQGLQFLIQYYNGEERAKGNILERFSAQQFPDLHSELNLSSLELGDSALYFCASSVTGNSWGYPFGSGTRLTVV.

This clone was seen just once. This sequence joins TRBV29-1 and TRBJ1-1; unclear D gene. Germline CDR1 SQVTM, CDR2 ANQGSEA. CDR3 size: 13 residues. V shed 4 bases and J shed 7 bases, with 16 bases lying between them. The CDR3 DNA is TGCAGCGTTGTAACCCCGAGGAGCCGTGAAGCTTTCTTT. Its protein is CSVVTPRSREAFF.